The T cell receptor (beta chain) under discussion was sequenced for a study of shared clonotypes between healthy human individuals. All participating donors were Caucasian adults from Nashville, Tennessee. Sorted-subset replicate PCR reactions were performed with 150 to 200 ng DNA, corresponding to tens of thousands of T cell genomes. Using immunoSEQ multiplex PCR, the repertoire was profiled, and TCRdb retains in-frame clones only, with some absent. Of 330,000 or so clones detected, around 67% appear once; the ten largest clones hold 10%. V was shortened by 0 bases and J by 8 bases, with 21 bases between the two germline ends. The CDR3 runs 17 residues. CDR1 and CDR2 from the germline V gene are SGHNT and YYREEE (reference sequence).

The chain links TRBV5-4 to TRBJ2-4; the D call may be TRBD1 or TRBD2 (6 bases each). The sample was memory CD4+ T cells sorted from blood. Subset given: CD45RA-negative fraction. This clonotype was sampled from a man aged 30-40 years in good health. CDR3 loop: CASSLGGGRGASHIQYF. The CDR3 DNA follows: TGTGCCAGCAGCTTGGGTGGGGGGCGAGGGGCTAGCCACATTCAGTACTTC.